This T cell receptor (beta chain) was sequenced during a study of blood T cell repertoires in COVID-19. Whole-study context: Samples came from the United States, Italy and Spain, spanning acute and convalescent COVID-19. T cells, B-cell-depleted T cells, or PBMCs supplied cDNA or gDNA.

Germline assignment: CDR1 SNHLY and CDR2 FYNNEI. The CDR3 sequence is 13 residues long. J was trimmed by 10 bases and V by 6 bases; bases with no gene match: 9. Per the study methods: Reference gene primer amplification yielded estimated nucleated cell counts. TCRdb's table, derived via immunoSEQ multiplex PCR, lists solely in-frame clones and lacks some. The V and J calls and the clone size are those of that table, but D and trimming were determined from the DNA. The sample has over 250,000 clones, 85% seen once; the top ten hold 13%. The sequenced material came from peripheral blood. V gene TRBV2 combines with J gene TRBJ2-1, with TRBD1 identical over 7 bases. The sequence came from a human donor in a cohort sampled during active COVID-19. The CDR3 sequence: CASRTGSGREQFF. CDR3 bases: TGTGCCAGCAGGACAGGGAGTGGACGGGAGCAGTTCTTC.